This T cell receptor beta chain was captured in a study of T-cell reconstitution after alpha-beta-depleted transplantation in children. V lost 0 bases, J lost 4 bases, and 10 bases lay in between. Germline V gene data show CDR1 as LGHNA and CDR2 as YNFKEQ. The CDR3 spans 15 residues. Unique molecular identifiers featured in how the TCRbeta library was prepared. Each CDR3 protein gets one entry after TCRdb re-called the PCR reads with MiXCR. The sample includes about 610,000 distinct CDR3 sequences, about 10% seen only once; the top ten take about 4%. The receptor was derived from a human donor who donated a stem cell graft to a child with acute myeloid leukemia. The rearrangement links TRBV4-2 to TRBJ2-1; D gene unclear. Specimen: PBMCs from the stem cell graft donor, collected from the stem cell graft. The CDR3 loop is CASSQESEAYNEQFF. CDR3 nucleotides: TGTGCCAGCAGCCAAGAGAGCGAGGCGTACAATGAGCAGTTCTTC.